The source of this T cell receptor (beta chain) is a study of blood T cells in healthy people across ages. Comment on this clonotype: The antigen remains undetermined.

The sample, around 9.9 milliliters of peripheral blood, was drawn from each donor. Per-sample yields of isolated PBMCs were at least 6 million. The authors extracted at least 5.5 micrograms of total RNA per sample. Next came a second PCR, run for roughly 6 to 11 cycles, which used a sample-barcoded 5' primer along with a J-beta primer mix. TCRdb analysed the 5' RACE reads with MiXCR anew, one entry per CDR3 protein. This sample has roughly 1,300,000 distinct CDR3 sequences, with 59% found just once. The CDR3 length is 16 residues. V lost 1 base and J lost 0; bases outside the gene matches: 4. Germline V gene sequence: CDR1 LNHNV, CDR2 YYDKDF (reference sequence). Study observations and caveats: What prevented conclusive comparison of naive and antigen-experienced cells was that PBMCs were unsorted.

J is TRBJ2-3 and V is TRBV15; TRBD2 matches at 7 bases. This TCR was sampled from a man aged 18 to 29 in good health. Material: blood. The DNA of the CDR3 is TGTGCCACCAGCAGAGGACTAGCTGCTAGCACAGATACGCAGTATTTT. Its translation: CATSRGLAASTDTQYF. The whole variable domain, filled in from reference TRBV15 and TRBJ2-3, reads DAMVIQNPRYQVTQFGKPVTLSCSQTLNHNVMYWYQQKSSQAPKLLFHYYDKDFNNEADTPDNFQSRRPNTSFCFLDIRSPGLGDTAMYLCATSRGLAASTDTQYFGPGTRLTVL.